Listed below are T cell receptor beta chains from one sample, sequenced in a study of shared clonotypes between healthy human individuals. Libraries were prepared by immunoSEQ multiplex PCR; TCRdb keeps only in-frame clonotypes and omits some of them. This sample yields about 2.2 million clones, of which around 93% are seen a single time; more than 1.5% belongs to the top ten. Sequencing was performed on naive CD8+ T cells from PBMCs. These receptors originate from a man aged 18-30 years in good health. Some clones in this sample may be carry-over from other donors' samples. CDR3s include the opening cysteine and the closing phenylalanine or tryptophan. A D gene is named only where the DNA matches it firmly. Some rows mark clone size as missing; the rest say once, few, many or name a class of expanded clone.

J gene,CDR3 length,V gene,clone size,D gene,CDR3 protein,CDR3 DNA
TRBJ2-2,16,TRBV7-6,NA,NA,CASSLKALLWTGELFF,TGTGCCAGCAGCTTAAAGGCCCTACTGTGGACCGGGGAGCTGTTTTTT
TRBJ1-1,15,TRBV19,NA,NA,CASSPRGGVNTEAFF,TGTGCCAGTAGTCCCCGCGGGGGGGTGAACACTGAAGCTTTCTTT
TRBJ2-5,15,TRBV6-5,NA,NA,CASSYGGGAQETQYF,TGTGCCAGCAGTTACGGCGGCGGAGCCCAAGAGACCCAGTACTTC
TRBJ2-2,13,TRBV13,NA,NA,CASSLAGGGELFF,TGTGCCAGCAGCCTAGCAGGTGGCGGGGAGCTGTTTTTT
TRBJ2-7,14,TRBV27,NA,TRBD2,CASSFSGGSYEQYF,TGTGCCAGCAGTTTCAGCGGGGGCTCCTACGAGCAGTACTTC
TRBJ2-7,12,TRBV29-1,once,NA,CSVEGSAYEQYF,TGCAGCGTTGAAGGTAGCGCCTACGAGCAGTACTTC
TRBJ2-3,14,TRBV21-1,NA,NA,CATPLQRSTDTQYF,TGTGCCACCCCTCTCCAGCGCAGCACAGATACGCAGTATTTT
TRBJ1-2,16,TRBV6-6,NA,NA,CASSYGPSVANYGYTF,TGTGCCAGCAGTTATGGACCCTCGGTGGCTAACTATGGCTACACCTTC
TRBJ2-7,15,TRBV9,NA,NA,CASSAGGGVSYEQYF,TGTGCCAGCAGCGCCGGCGGCGGGGTCTCCTACGAGCAGTACTTC
TRBJ2-3,13,TRBV29-1,NA,TRBD2,CSVDLADTDTQYF,TGCAGCGTCGATCTAGCGGACACAGATACGCAGTATTTT
TRBJ2-3,16,TRBV4-3,NA,NA,CASSQDHPGSTDTQYF,TGCGCCAGCAGCCAAGATCATCCGGGAAGCACAGATACGCAGTATTTT
TRBJ2-3,16,TRBV7-9,NA,NA,CASSRSGGGSTDTQYF,TGTGCCAGCAGCCGGTCCGGGGGTGGGAGCACAGATACGCAGTATTTT
TRBJ2-7,14,TRBV27,NA,TRBD1,CASSPRQGAYEQYF,TGTGCCAGCAGCCCTAGACAGGGTGCCTACGAGCAGTACTTC
TRBJ1-5,14,TRBV7-6,NA,NA,CASSSRANNQPQHF,TGTGCCAGCAGCTCCCGGGCTAACAATCAGCCCCAGCATTTT
TRBJ1-5,13,TRBV6-1,NA,NA,CASSEALGRDQHF,TGTGCCAGCAGTGAAGCGCTAGGTCGTGACCAGCATTTT
TRBJ2-2,17,TRBV11-3,NA,NA,CASSLAGAQIGTGELFF,TGTGCCAGCAGCTTAGCAGGGGCTCAGATCGGCACCGGGGAGCTGTTTTTT
TRBJ2-7,14,TRBV5-1,NA,NA,CASSLYDREGEQYF,TGCGCCAGCAGCTTGTACGACAGGGAGGGCGAGCAGTACTTC
TRBJ2-2,14,TRBV10-1,NA,NA,CASSPLTNTGELFF,TGCGCCAGCAGTCCACTAACTAACACCGGGGAGCTGTTTTTT
TRBJ2-1,19,TRBV6-1,NA,NA,CASSEGYGRGEGVWNEQFF,TGTGCCAGCAGTGAAGGATATGGACGCGGGGAAGGAGTTTGGAATGAGCAGTTCTTC
TRBJ1-2,14,TRBV14,few,NA,CASGYGRSFYGYTF,TGTGCCAGCGGCTATGGAAGAAGCTTCTATGGCTACACCTTC